A single sample gave rise to the 13 T cell receptor beta chains below, sequenced in a study of blood T cells in healthy people across ages (dated by TCRdb to between 2014 and 2017). Library construction relied on 5' RACE. Data came from an Illumina HiSeq 2500. A second PCR of roughly 7 to 12 cycles was run with a J-beta primer mix and a sample-barcoded 5' primer. TCRdb cleaned the public reads at Q25 with fastp, built clones with MiXCR and kept in-frame beta chains. Each entry is one CDR3 protein sequence, shown with its most common DNA and genes. The sample profile shows 910,000 or so distinct CDR3 sequences; roughly 51% of them were found once. The ten largest clones take up about 20% of the sample. The specimen sequenced was blood. All receptors derive from a woman aged 55-69 years in good health.

This clonotype was seen ten or more times. The chain carries TRBV4-1 and TRBJ2-7; D unresolved. V was cut by 1 base and J by 3 bases, with 10 bases left in between. Looked up from germline, CDR1 is MGHRA and CDR2 is YSYEKL. The CDR3 covers 14 residues. CDR3 DNA: TGCGCCAGCAGCCAAGCCAGTTTTAACTACGAGCAGTACTTC. Translation: CASSQASFNYEQYF.

The V and J genes are TRBV12-3 or TRBV12-4 and TRBJ1-6; TRBD1 might be the D (6 bases). Trimming took off 1 base at V and 3 bases at J, with 10 bases between the two ends. CDR3 length: 16 residues. The CDR3 region has the DNA TGTGCCAGCAGTTTAGGCAGGGGCAGCTATAATTCACCCCTCCACTTT. Protein: CASSLGRGSYNSPLHF.

This clonotype has a handful of counts. The V and J genes are TRBV7-9 and TRBJ2-5; 7 positions match TRBD1. The CDR3 runs to 14 residues. Germline values: CDR1 SEHNR, CDR2 FQNEAQ (reference sequence). The ends lost 1 base at V and 2 bases at J; junction bases unmatched: 1. This CDR3 is CASSLGDSQETQYF. The DNA for the CDR3 is TGTGCCAGCAGCTTAGGGGACAGTCAAGAGACCCAGTACTTC. The complete variable domain, with remaining parts taken from reference TRBV7-9 and TRBJ2-5, reads DTGVSQNPRHKITKRGQNVTFRCDPISEHNRLYWYRQTLGQGPEFLTYFQNEAQLEKSRLLSDRFSAERPKGSFSTLEIQRTEQGDSAMYLCASSLGDSQETQYFGPGTRLLVL.

A few counts support this clonotype. The V call is TRBV29-1, the J call TRBJ1-2, with 7 bases lining up with TRBD1. Trimming took 4 bases from V and 8 from J; bases not matched to a gene: 1. This CDR3 has 10 residues. Looked up from germline, CDR1 is SQVTM and CDR2 is ANQGSEA. The chain's CDR3 is CSVAGGGYTF. The DNA for the CDR3 is TGCAGCGTTGCAGGGGGAGGCTACACCTTC. The full variable domain, rest sourced from reference TRBV29-1 and TRBJ1-2, is SAVISQKPSRDICQRGTSLTIQCQVDSQVTMMFWYRQQPGQSLTLIATANQGSEATYESGFVIDKFPISRPNLTFSTLTVSNMSPEDSSIYLCSVAGGGYTFGSGTRLTVV.

This clonotype was seen a few times. V gene TRBV12-3 or TRBV12-4 combines with J gene TRBJ2-7; D uncertain. The CDR3 is 11 residues long. Trimming took 3 bases from V and 6 from J, leaving 6 bases between them. In DNA form, the CDR3 reads TGTGCCAGCAGTTTGAAGATCGAGCAGTACTTC. This sequence encodes CASSLKIEQYF.

J is TRBJ2-3 and V is TRBV7-9; D unresolved. V lost 10 bases and J 4 bases, leaving 12 bases between the germline ends. Germline V gene data show CDR1 as SEHNR and CDR2 as FQNEAQ (reference sequence). The CDR3 runs to 12 residues. The CDR3: CATDNLADTQYF. CDR3 in DNA: TGTGCCACAGACAATCTGGCAGATACGCAGTATTTT. Using reference TRBV7-9 and TRBJ2-3 for the parts outside the CDR3, the full variable domain is DTGVSQNPRHKITKRGQNVTFRCDPISEHNRLYWYRQTLGQGPEFLTYFQNEAQLEKSRLLSDRFSAERPKGSFSTLEIQRTEQGDSAMYLCATDNLADTQYFGPGTRLTVL.

This clonotype was picked up a small number of times. The CDR3 region has the DNA TGTGCCAGCAAAAACAGGCCAACCTCCTACGAGCAGTACTTC. Translation gives CASKNRPTSYEQYF. The chain has TRBV6-1 and TRBJ2-7; tentatively, D is TRBD1 (5 bases). This CDR3 has 14 residues. Looked up from germline, CDR1 is MNHNS and CDR2 is SASEGT. V shed 7 bases and J shed 0 bases, with 13 bases lying between them.

In its sample, this clonotype was seen a few times. This rearrangement joins TRBV29-1 to TRBJ2-6; 9 nucleotides agree with TRBD1. The germline CDR1 and CDR2 sequences are SQVTM and ANQGSEA. The CDR3 is made up of 18 amino acids. V gave up 6 bases and J gave up 0 bases; unmatched junction bases: 12. The CDR3 sequence: CSVLTGGASFSGANVLTF. The CDR3 bases are TGCAGCGTCCTAACAGGGGGCGCTTCCTTCTCTGGGGCCAACGTCCTGACTTTC. The full variable domain, completed using reference TRBV29-1 and TRBJ2-6, is SAVISQKPSRDICQRGTSLTIQCQVDSQVTMMFWYRQQPGQSLTLIATANQGSEATYESGFVIDKFPISRPNLTFSTLTVSNMSPEDSSIYLCSVLTGGASFSGANVLTFGAGSRLTVL.

The chain links TRBV29-1 to TRBJ2-5; D gene ambiguous. The end of the DNA fits TRBJ2-7 better, so the J call may be wrong. Germline V gene data show CDR1 as SQVTM and CDR2 as ANQGSEA. The CDR3 has 11 residues. The CDR3 is CSCFGAYEQYF. The CDR3 DNA follows: TGCAGCTGCTTCGGCGCCTACGAGCAGTACTTC.

The chain combines TRBV12-3 or TRBV12-4 with TRBJ2-6, with a weak D call TRBD1 (6 bases). V lost 1 base and J lost 0, with 13 bases in between. The CDR3 totals 18 residues. CDR3 coding DNA: TGTGCCAGCAGTTTAGTGGGACAATCCGACTCTGGGGCCAACGTCCTGACTTTC. Its translation: CASSLVGQSDSGANVLTF.

The chain couples TRBV28 to TRBJ1-2; a possible D gene is TRBD1 (6 bases). Germline V gene data show CDR1 as MDHEN and CDR2 as SYDVKM. Trimming removed 6 bases at V and 8 bases at J, with 22 bases between. This CDR3 comprises 15 residues. In DNA form, the CDR3 reads TGTGCCAGCAGCCCGAGGGGGAGGGGCGGCCAGGGCTACACCTTC. Its translation is CASSPRGRGGQGYTF.

This sequence joins TRBV7-9 and TRBJ2-5; 7 nucleotides line up with TRBD1. Germline CDR1 is SEHNR and CDR2 is FQNEAQ (reference sequence). The length of the CDR3 is 12 residues. V shed 4 bases, J shed 12 bases, and the junction held 8 bases outside the gene matches. CDR3: CASSSSQGVKYF. DNA of the CDR3: TGTGCCAGCAGCTCGTCTCAGGGGGTGAAGTACTTC.

This clonotype was counted only a few times. The chain joins TRBV20-1 to TRBJ2-1, with D possibly called TRBD1 or TRBD2 (5 bases each). The V gene lost 0 bases and the J gene lost 7 bases, with 10 bases spanning the gap. Germline CDR1 reads DFQATT; CDR2 reads SNEGSKA (reference sequence). This CDR3 spans 13 amino acids. CDR3 loop: CSARDHRRNEQFF. CDR3 DNA sequence: TGCAGTGCTAGAGACCACAGGAGGAATGAGCAGTTCTTC.